This T cell receptor beta chain was observed in a study of somatic mutations in cytotoxic T cells in rheumatoid arthritis. Study-level findings and limits: CD8+ T-cell clonality showed no significant difference between rheumatoid arthritis patients and age-matched healthy controls.

With 3 bases clipped from V and 9 bases from J, the junction kept 8 bases outside the gene matches. Germline V gene sequence: CDR1 LNHDA, CDR2 SQIVND (reference sequence). The CDR3 is made up of 15 amino acids. Original methodology: Published virus-specific TCRB sequences matched only a few of the patient CD8+ clones exceeding 1%. Produced via immunoSEQ multiplex PCR; TCRdb's table is partial and in-frame only. For V, J and clone size, that table is used; D and trimming come from the DNA. The profile shows roughly 20,000 clones, over 60% of them singletons. Flow cytometry was used to check the purity of CD4+ and CD8+ cells, which had been isolated by positive magnetic bead selection. Comment on this clone: Its antigen is unidentified.

This clonotype was sampled from an adult with rheumatoid arthritis. The chain couples TRBV19 to TRBJ2-1, with 10 bases matching TRBD2. Sequencing was done on a sample of CD8+ T cells sorted from blood. CDR3 nucleotide sequence: TGTGCCAGTAGTATTCAACTAGCGGGGCGGGGTGAGCAGTTCTTC. Amino acid sequence: CASSIQLAGRGEQFF.